This TCR beta chain was recorded in a study of blood T cell repertoires in COVID-19. Across the study: Collection of acute and convalescent COVID-19 samples took place in the United States, Italy and Spain. T cells, B-cell-depleted T cells, or PBMCs provided the cDNA or gDNA that served as material.

The Seattle site enrolled patients during active infection and followed them longitudinally. Under the authors' procedure: Reference gene primer amplification gave estimated nucleated cell counts. The data were produced by immunoSEQ multiplex PCR, yet TCRdb's version contains in-frame clones alone and is incomplete. The V and J calls and clone size come from that table; D and trimming were worked out from the DNA. The data show hundreds of thousands of clones, roughly 83% seen once. CDR3 length equals 16 residues. From germline, CDR1 is SGHRS and CDR2 YFSETQ. The trim removed 1 base at V and 7 bases at J, leaving 10 bases unmatched.

The J gene is TRBJ2-7, the V gene TRBV5-1, with 11 nucleotides matching TRBD1. The clonotype was recovered from a woman over 75 with COVID-19, enrolled during active disease. The sequenced material came from peripheral blood. The CDR3 region is CASSLRPGQGVREQYF. The CDR3 bases are TGCGCCAGCAGCTTGCGGCCGGGACAGGGGGTGAGAGAGCAGTACTTC.